This T cell receptor (beta chain) emerged from a study of blood T cell repertoires in COVID-19. About the research overall: From the United States, Italy and Spain came samples of acute and convalescent COVID-19. The analysed material was cDNA or gDNA that came from T cells, B-cell-depleted T cells, or PBMCs.

Produced via immunoSEQ multiplex PCR; TCRdb's table is partial and in-frame only. The sample lists just over 300,000 clones; about 90% were seen once. The source material was peripheral blood. This clonotype was obtained from a man younger than 35 with active or convalescent COVID-19.

CDR3: CASSVDFRGSTDTQYF. CDR3 nucleotides: TGTGCCAGCAGCGTAGATTTTAGGGGTAGCACAGATACGCAGTATTTT. This chain links TRBV9 with TRBJ2-3, with D possibly being TRBD1 (5 bases). Deletions cut 0 bases from V and 0 bases from J, with 11 bases between. Germline-derived CDR1 and CDR2 are SGDLS and YYNGEE. CDR3 size: 16 residues.